This T cell receptor beta chain was documented in a study of T cell changes during pregnancy in multiple sclerosis. Sequencing used immunoSEQ multiplex PCR; TCRdb keeps in-frame clones, though not all of them. The table records about 55,000 clones, just over 90% of them present only once. Unmatched junction bases numbered 6, after V lost 7 bases and J lost 2 bases. The CDR3 runs 13 residues. Germline V CDR1 and CDR2: SQVTM, ANQGSEA. The chain is built from TRBV29-1 and TRBJ2-7, with 9 bases fitting TRBD1. This specimen consisted of CD8+ T cells from peripheral blood mononuclear cells, obtained in the second trimester of pregnancy. This TCR was sampled from a female donor with multiple sclerosis, enrolled in a pregnancy study. The CDR3 loop reads CSGRDRETYEQYF. CDR3 DNA sequence: TGCAGCGGCCGGGACAGGGAAACCTACGAGCAGTACTTC.